There are many counts of the clone carrying this T cell receptor (beta chain). Antigen: not known. The data belong to a study of T cells in Graves' hyperthyroidism and ophthalmopathy. Findings of the study overall: By a 13 V-J model, ophthalmopathy was set apart from stable hyperthyroidism. Most expanded thyroid clonotypes above 0.001 recurred in blood.

RNA transcripts gave rise to amplified TCR beta CDR3 regions. HTBI primers were employed in a first-round RT-PCR of the TCR CDR3. TCRdb used MiXCR to reprocess the multiplex PCR reads, holding one entry per CDR3 protein. The sample consists of about 600,000 distinct CDR3 sequences, approximately 16% of them appearing once. Input material: blood. This TCR came from a woman in her forties with Graves' ophthalmopathy.

The CDR3 reads CASSEDRGSYNEQFF. The CDR3 nucleotides read TGTGCCAGCAGTGAAGACAGGGGCTCCTACAATGAGCAGTTCTTC. This chain links TRBV2 with TRBJ2-1; 7 nucleotides line up with TRBD1. Germline loops: CDR1 SNHLY, CDR2 FYNNEI. The CDR3 consists of 15 residues. The V gene end was trimmed by 1 base and the J gene end by 0 bases; junction bases not matched to a gene: 0.